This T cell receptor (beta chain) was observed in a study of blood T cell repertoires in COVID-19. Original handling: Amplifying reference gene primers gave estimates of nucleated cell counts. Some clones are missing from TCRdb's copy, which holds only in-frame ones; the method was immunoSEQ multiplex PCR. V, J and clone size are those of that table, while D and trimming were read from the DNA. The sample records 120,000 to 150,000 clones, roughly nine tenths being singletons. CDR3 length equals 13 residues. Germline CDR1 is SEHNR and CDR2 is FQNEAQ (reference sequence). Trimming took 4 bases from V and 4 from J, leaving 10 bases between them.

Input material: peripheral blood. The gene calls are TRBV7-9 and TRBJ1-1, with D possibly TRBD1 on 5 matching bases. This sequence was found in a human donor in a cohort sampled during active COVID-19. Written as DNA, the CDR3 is TGTGCCAGCAGCTCCGGGGGACTCACTGAAGCTTTCTTT. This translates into CASSSGGLTEAFF.